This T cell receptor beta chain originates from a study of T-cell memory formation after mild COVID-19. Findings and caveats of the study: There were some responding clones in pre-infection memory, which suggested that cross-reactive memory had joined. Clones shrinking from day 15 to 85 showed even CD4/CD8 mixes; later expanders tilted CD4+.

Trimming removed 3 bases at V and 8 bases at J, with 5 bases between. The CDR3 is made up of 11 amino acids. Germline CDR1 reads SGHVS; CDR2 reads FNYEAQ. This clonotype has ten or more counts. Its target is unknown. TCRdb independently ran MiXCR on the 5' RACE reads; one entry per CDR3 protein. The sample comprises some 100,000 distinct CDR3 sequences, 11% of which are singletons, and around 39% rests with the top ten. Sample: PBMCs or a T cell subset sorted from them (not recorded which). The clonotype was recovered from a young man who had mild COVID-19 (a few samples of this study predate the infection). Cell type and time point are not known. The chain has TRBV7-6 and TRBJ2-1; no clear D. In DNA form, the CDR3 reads TGTGCCAGCAGCTTTGGCTATGAGCAGTTCTTC. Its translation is CASSFGYEQFF.